This TCR beta chain was recorded in a study of cytomegalovirus exposure and HLA in healthy donors. General study points: Cytomegalovirus-associated status was assigned to about 150 TCR beta chains. DRB1 showed the most TCR associations and HLA-C the fewest in a later analysis, as rates varied by HLA locus. According to a later analysis, most TCR beta chains associated with CMV appeared HLA-restricted.

This clone was recorded only once. Its specificity is not known. Germline trimming cut 1 base from V and 6 bases from J; bases unmatched to any gene: 6. This CDR3 has 14 amino acids. Germline V gives CDR1 SGHRS, CDR2 YFSETQ. Primers: 60 Vbeta forward and 13 Jbeta reverse. Assay used: immunoSEQ multiplex PCR; TCRdb lists only in-frame clones, some missing. The repertoire holds just over 150,000 clones, with more than 75% as singletons. The rearrangement joins TRBV5-1 to TRBJ1-1; 7 bases line up with TRBD1. The origin of this receptor is a man aged 18 to 29 in good health and CMV-seropositive. Sequencing was done on a sample of PBMCs. CDR3 sequence (DNA): TGCGCCAGCAGCTTGTCCGAGGGGGCGCCTGAAGCTTTCTTT. It yields the protein CASSLSEGAPEAFF.